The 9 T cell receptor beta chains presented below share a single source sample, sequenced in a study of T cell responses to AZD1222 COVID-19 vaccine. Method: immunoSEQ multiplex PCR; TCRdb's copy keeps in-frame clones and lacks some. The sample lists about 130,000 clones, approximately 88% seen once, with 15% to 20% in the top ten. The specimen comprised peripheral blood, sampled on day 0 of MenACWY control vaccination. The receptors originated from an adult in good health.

Here the CDR3 DNA reads TGTGCCAGTAGTCCGGACAGGGAATATGGCTACACCTTC. Its protein is CASSPDREYGYTF. The rearrangement joins TRBV19 to TRBJ1-2; TRBD1 agrees at 8 bases. CDR1 LNHDA and CDR2 SQIVND come from the germline V gene (reference sequence). Trimming removed 5 bases from V and 5 bases from J; junction bases left unmatched: 4. This CDR3 comprises 13 residues. Full variable domain (outside the CDR3, taken from reference TRBV19 and TRBJ1-2): DGGITQSPKYLFRKEGQNVTLSCEQNLNHDAMYWYRQDPGQGLRLIYYSQIVNDFQKGDIAEGYSVSREKKESFPLTVTSAQKNPTAFYLCASSPDREYGYTFGSGTRLTVV.

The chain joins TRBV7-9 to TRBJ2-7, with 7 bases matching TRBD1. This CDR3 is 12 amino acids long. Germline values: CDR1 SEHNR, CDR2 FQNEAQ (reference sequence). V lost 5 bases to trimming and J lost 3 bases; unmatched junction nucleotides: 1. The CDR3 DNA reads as TGTGCCAGCAGCGACAGGGTCTACGAGCAGTACTTC. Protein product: CASSDRVYEQYF.

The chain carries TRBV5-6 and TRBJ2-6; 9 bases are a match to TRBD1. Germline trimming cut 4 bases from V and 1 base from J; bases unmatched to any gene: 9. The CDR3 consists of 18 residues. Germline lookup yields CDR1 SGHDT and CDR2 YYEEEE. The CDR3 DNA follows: TGTGCCAGCAGCGAAGACAGGGGGAGAATATCTGGGGCCAACGTCCTGACTTTC. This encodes CASSEDRGRISGANVLTF. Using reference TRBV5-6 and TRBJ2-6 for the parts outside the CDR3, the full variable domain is DAGVTQSPTHLIKTRGQQVTLRCSPKSGHDTVSWYQQALGQGPQFIFQYYEEEERQRGNFPDRFSGHQFPNYSSELNVNALLLGDSALYLCASSEDRGRISGANVLTFGAGSRLTVL.

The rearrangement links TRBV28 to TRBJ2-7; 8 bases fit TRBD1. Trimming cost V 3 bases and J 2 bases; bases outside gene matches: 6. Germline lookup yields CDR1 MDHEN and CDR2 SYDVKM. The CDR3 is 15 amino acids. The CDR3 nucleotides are TGTGCCAGCAGTTTCACGGGACAGGCCCCCTACGAGCAGTACTTC. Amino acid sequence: CASSFTGQAPYEQYF.

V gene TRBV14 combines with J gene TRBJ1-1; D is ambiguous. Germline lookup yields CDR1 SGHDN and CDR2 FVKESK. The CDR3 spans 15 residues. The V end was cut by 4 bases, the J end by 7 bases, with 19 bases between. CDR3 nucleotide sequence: TGTGCCAGCAGCCCACTCGACCCGGCCGTTCATGAAGCTTTCTTT. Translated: CASSPLDPAVHEAFF.

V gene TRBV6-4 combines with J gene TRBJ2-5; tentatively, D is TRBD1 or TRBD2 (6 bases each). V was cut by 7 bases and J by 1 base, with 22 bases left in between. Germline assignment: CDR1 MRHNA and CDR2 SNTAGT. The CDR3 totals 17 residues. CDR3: CASMTRPPGGGQETQYF. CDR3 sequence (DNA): TGTGCCAGCATGACTCGACCCCCCGGGGGCGGCCAAGAGACCCAGTACTTC.

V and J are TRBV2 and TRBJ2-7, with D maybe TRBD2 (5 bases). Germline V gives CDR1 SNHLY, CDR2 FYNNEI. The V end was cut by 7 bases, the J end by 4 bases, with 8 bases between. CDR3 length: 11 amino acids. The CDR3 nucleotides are TGTGCCAGCAATCCGGGATACGAGCAGTACTTC. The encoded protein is CASNPGYEQYF.

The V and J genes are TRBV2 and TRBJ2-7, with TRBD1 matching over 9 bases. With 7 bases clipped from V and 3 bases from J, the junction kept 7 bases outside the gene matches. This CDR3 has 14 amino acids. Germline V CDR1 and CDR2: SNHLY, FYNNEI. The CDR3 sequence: CASNRDRELYEQYF. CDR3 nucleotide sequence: TGTGCCAGCAACCGGGACAGGGAGCTCTACGAGCAGTACTTC.

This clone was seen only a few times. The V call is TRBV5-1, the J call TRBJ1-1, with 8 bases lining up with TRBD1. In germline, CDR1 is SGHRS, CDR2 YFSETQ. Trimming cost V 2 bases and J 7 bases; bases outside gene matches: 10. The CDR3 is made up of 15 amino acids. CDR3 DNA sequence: TGCGCCAGCAGCTTACCAAAACAGGGGGTTGTTGAAGCTTTCTTT. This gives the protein CASSLPKQGVVEAFF.